This T cell receptor (beta chain) originates from a study of T cell responses to AZD1222 COVID-19 vaccine. Study at large: Analyses pooled second doses at about 4 or about 12 weeks.

V shed 2 bases, J shed 5 bases, and the junction held 3 bases outside the gene matches. Germline loops: CDR1 SGDLS, CDR2 YYNGEE. The CDR3 extends over 14 amino acids. Profiled with immunoSEQ multiplex PCR; TCRdb holds only in-frame clones, not every one. The sample has about 190,000 clones, around 93% seen once. The rearrangement uses TRBV9 and TRBJ2-5, with 10 nucleotides matching TRBD2. The sequence was collected from an adult in good health. The input for sequencing was peripheral blood, taken on day 0 of AZD1222 vaccination. This CDR3 reads CASSVGLAVETQYF. DNA of the CDR3: TGTGCCAGCAGCGTCGGACTAGCGGTCGAGACCCAGTACTTC.